The 14 T cell receptor beta chains reported below all come from one sample, sequenced in a study of blood T cell repertoires in COVID-19. Sequencing used immunoSEQ multiplex PCR; TCRdb keeps in-frame clones, though not all of them. The sample records about 120,000 clones, 75% to 85% being singletons. The material sequenced was peripheral blood. These receptors all come from an elderly woman with acute or convalescent COVID-19.

This clone was seen more than once but under ten times. The genes are TRBV9 and TRBJ2-2; 7 nucleotides match TRBD2. CDR1 SGDLS and CDR2 YYNGEE come from the germline V gene. This CDR3 spans 15 amino acids. Germline trimming cut 0 bases from V and 5 bases from J; bases unmatched to any gene: 4. CDR3 region: CASSVAGGVTGELFF. The CDR3 bases are TGTGCCAGCAGCGTAGCTGGGGGGGTTACCGGGGAGCTGTTTTTT.

This chain joins TRBV27 and TRBJ1-2; D may be TRBD1 (5 bases). CDR3 length: 13 residues. In germline, CDR1 is MNHEY, CDR2 SMNVEV (reference sequence). Trimming stripped 8 bases from V and 6 bases from J, with 16 bases between. The CDR3, as DNA: TGTGCCAGCCGACTGTGGGGGGGGGATGGCTACACCTTC. Translation: CASRLWGGDGYTF.

In DNA, the CDR3 is TGTGCCAGCAGCTCCTGGACTAGCGGACGCACAGATACGCAGTATTTT. It encodes CASSSWTSGRTDTQYF. This chain connects TRBV5-8 to TRBJ2-3; TRBD2 matches 10 bases. CDR1 is SGHTS, CDR2 YDEGEE, per germline. V was pared by 3 bases and J by 1 base, with 5 bases of the junction left unmatched. This CDR3 is built from 16 residues.

The genes are TRBV5-4 and TRBJ1-1; 8 bases are a match to TRBD1. Per the germline V gene, CDR1 is SGHNT and CDR2 is YYREEE (reference sequence). The V and J ends lost 6 bases and 2 bases, in that order; junction bases with no gene match: 12. The CDR3 is made up of 16 amino acids. CDR3 residues: CASTQGAGISNTEAFF. As DNA, the CDR3 is TGTGCCAGCACCCAGGGGGCGGGGATTTCTAACACTGAAGCTTTCTTT.

The chain is built from TRBV19 and TRBJ1-2; TRBD1 matches at 12 bases. The length of the CDR3 is 15 residues. V lost 6 bases, J lost 8 bases, and 10 bases stayed unmatched. CDR1 is LNHDA, CDR2 SQIVND, per germline (reference sequence). The CDR3 protein is CASRRPGQGARGYTF. The CDR3 nucleotides are TGTGCCAGTAGGAGACCGGGACAGGGGGCGAGAGGCTACACCTTC.

The gene calls are TRBV24-1 and TRBJ1-6; D possibly corresponds to TRBD1 (5 bases). Between the trimmed V and J ends, which lost 5 bases and 6 bases, there was a span of 10 bases. Looked up from germline, CDR1 is KGHDR and CDR2 is SFDVKD. The CDR3 consists of 14 residues. DNA of the CDR3: TGTGCCACCAGTGCGCGGGACGGTAATTCACCCCTCCACTTT. Protein sequence: CATSARDGNSPLHF.

This chain uses TRBV5-1 with TRBJ1-1; TRBD1 matches 9 bases. This CDR3 region has 15 residues. Germline V gene sequence: CDR1 SGHRS, CDR2 YFSETQ. V dropped 4 bases and J dropped 2; count of bases not matched to a gene: 6. CDR3 region: CASSLLGQGNTEAFF. The CDR3 nucleotides read TGCGCCAGCAGCCTCCTGGGACAGGGTAACACTGAAGCTTTCTTT.

The chain carries TRBV27 and TRBJ1-1; tentative D call: TRBD1 (5 bases). The CDR3 extends over 13 amino acids. V was shortened by 2 bases and J by 5 bases, with 9 bases between the two germline ends. The germline gives CDR1 MNHEY, CDR2 SMNVEV (reference sequence). CDR3 protein: CASSLVGGTEAFF. DNA for the CDR3: TGTGCCAGCAGTTTAGTGGGGGGAACTGAAGCTTTCTTT.

The CDR3 is CASLQGGGNQPQHF. The CDR3 DNA follows: TGTGCCAGCCTCCAGGGTGGGGGCAATCAGCCCCAGCATTTT. V is TRBV28 and J is TRBJ1-5, with a tentative D call TRBD1 (5 bases). This CDR3 region has 14 residues. V was trimmed by 8 bases and J by 2 bases, leaving 13 bases between them. Germline V gene sequence: CDR1 MDHEN, CDR2 SYDVKM.

V and J are TRBV4-2 and TRBJ2-3; no reliable D call. Trimming removed 0 bases at V and 5 bases at J, with 9 bases between. The CDR3 is made up of 14 amino acids. Germline CDR1 reads LGHNA; CDR2 reads YNFKEQ. CDR3 residues: CASSQDSVVDTQYF. The CDR3 nucleotides read TGTGCCAGCAGCCAAGATTCAGTGGTAGATACGCAGTATTTT.

This clone has only a few counts. The chain uses TRBV10-3 and TRBJ1-1; 7 bases fit TRBD1. V trimming: 7 bases; J trimming: 0 bases; junction bases outside the gene matches: 8. Germline loops: CDR1 ENHRY, CDR2 SYGVKD. The CDR3 spans 15 residues. CDR3 DNA sequence: TGTGCCATCACCCCGGACAGGTCCATGAACACTGAAGCTTTCTTT. Its protein is CAITPDRSMNTEAFF.

The chain is built from TRBV5-1 and TRBJ2-7; weak D call: TRBD2 (5 bases). Germline lookup yields CDR1 SGHRS and CDR2 YFSETQ. V was trimmed by 2 bases and J by 5 bases, leaving 8 bases between them. This CDR3 has 12 residues. CDR3: CASSFEGHEQYF. The DNA of the CDR3 is TGCGCCAGCAGCTTCGAGGGCCACGAGCAGTACTTC.

The chain couples TRBV7-9 to TRBJ1-3; 7 bases align to TRBD1. Germline-derived CDR1 and CDR2 are SEHNR and FQNEAQ (reference sequence). V lost 4 bases to trimming and J lost 2 bases; unmatched junction nucleotides: 5. The CDR3 is 15 amino acids. CDR3 in amino acids: CASSSQGFTGNTIYF. CDR3 in DNA: TGTGCCAGCAGCTCACAGGGGTTTACTGGAAACACCATATATTTT.

The chain is built from TRBV29-1 and TRBJ2-2; 8 bases are shared with TRBD2. The CDR3 length is 14 residues. V trimming: 7 bases; J trimming: 5 bases; junction bases outside the gene matches: 9. Germline assignment: CDR1 SQVTM and CDR2 ANQGSEA. CDR3 nucleotides: TGCAGCGCTCCGGGGGGGGCTGGGACCGGGGAGCTGTTTTTT. The encoded protein is CSAPGGAGTGELFF.